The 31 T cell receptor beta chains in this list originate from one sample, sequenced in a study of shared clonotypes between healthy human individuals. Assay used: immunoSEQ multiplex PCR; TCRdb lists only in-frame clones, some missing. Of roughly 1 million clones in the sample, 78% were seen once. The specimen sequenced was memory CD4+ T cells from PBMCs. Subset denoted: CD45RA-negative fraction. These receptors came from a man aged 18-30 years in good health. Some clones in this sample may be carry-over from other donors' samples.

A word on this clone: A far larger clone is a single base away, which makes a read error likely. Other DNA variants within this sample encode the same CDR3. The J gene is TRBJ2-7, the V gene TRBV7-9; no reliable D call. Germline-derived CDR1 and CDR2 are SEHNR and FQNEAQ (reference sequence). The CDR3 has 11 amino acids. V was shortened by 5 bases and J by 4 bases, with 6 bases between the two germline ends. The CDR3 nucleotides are TGTGCCAGCAGCCCCTTATACGAGCAGTACTTC. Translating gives CASSPLYEQYF. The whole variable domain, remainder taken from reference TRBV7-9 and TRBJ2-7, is DTGVSQNPRHKITKRGQNVTFRCDPISEHNRLYWYRQTLGQGPEFLTYFQNEAQLEKSRLLSDRFSAERPKGSFSTLEIQRTEQGDSAMYLCASSPLYEQYFGPGTRLTVT.

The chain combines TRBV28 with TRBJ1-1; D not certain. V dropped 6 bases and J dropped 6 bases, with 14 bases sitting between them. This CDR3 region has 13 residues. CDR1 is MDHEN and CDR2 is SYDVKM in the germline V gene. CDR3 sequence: CASSSPGRAEAFF. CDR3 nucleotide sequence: TGTGCCAGCAGCTCCCCCGGAAGGGCTGAAGCTTTCTTT.

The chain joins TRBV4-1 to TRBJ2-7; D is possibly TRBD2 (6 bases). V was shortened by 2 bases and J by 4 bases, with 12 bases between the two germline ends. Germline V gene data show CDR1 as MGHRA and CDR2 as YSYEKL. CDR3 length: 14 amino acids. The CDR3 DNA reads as TGCGCCAGCAGCCAACCCGCTAGCGCTTACGAGCAGTACTTC. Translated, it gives CASSQPASAYEQYF.

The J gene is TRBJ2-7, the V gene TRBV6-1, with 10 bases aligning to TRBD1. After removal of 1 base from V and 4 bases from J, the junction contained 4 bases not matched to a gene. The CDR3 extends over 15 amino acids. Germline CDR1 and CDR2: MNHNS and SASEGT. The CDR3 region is CASSEVDRGPYEQYF. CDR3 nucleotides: TGTGCCAGCAGTGAAGTAGACAGGGGGCCGTACGAGCAGTACTTC.

Written as DNA, the CDR3 is TGCGCCAGCAGCGTCACAGGGGACATTCAGTACTTC. Translated, it gives CASSVTGDIQYF. The chain joins TRBV5-1 to TRBJ2-4, with 7 positions matching TRBD1. The CDR3 length is 12 residues. Germline loops: CDR1 SGHRS, CDR2 YFSETQ. J was trimmed by 8 bases and V by 4 bases; bases with no gene match: 3.

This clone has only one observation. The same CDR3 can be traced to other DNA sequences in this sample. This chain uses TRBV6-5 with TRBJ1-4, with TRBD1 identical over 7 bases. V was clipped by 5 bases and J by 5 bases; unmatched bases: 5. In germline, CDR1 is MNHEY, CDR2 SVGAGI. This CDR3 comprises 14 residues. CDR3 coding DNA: TGTGCCAGCAGTCGGGACAGAACAAATGAAAAACTGTTTTTT. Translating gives CASSRDRTNEKLFF.

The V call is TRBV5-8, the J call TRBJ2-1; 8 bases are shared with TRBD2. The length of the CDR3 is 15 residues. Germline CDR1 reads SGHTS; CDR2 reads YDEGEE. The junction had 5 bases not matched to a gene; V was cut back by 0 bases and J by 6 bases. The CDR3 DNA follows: TGTGCCAGCAGCTTGGTTGGCGGGAGGTTCAATGAGCAGTTCTTC. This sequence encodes CASSLVGGRFNEQFF.

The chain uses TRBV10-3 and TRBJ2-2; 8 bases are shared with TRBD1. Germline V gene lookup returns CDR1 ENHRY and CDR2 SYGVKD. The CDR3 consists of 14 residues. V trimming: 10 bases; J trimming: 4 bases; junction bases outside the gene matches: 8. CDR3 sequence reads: CASNRGDGTGELFF. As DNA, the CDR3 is TGTGCCAGCAACAGGGGGGACGGCACCGGGGAGCTGTTTTTT.

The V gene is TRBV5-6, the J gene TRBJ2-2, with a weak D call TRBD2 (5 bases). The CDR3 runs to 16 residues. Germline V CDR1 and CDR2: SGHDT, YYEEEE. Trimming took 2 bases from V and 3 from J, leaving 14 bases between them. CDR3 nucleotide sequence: TGTGCCAGCAGCTTAAATTGGAGGAGAGACACCGGGGAGCTGTTTTTT. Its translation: CASSLNWRRDTGELFF.

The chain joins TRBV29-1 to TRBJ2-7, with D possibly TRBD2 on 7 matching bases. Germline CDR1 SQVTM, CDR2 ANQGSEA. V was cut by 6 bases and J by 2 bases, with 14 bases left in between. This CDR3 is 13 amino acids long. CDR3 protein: CSVREGGTYEQYF. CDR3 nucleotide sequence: TGCAGCGTAAGAGAGGGGGGGACCTACGAGCAGTACTTC.

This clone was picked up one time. The CDR3 bases are TGTGCCAGCAGCAGACGGACAGTTATGAACACTGAAGCTTTCTTT. Its protein product is CASSRRTVMNTEAFF. The gene calls are TRBV5-6 and TRBJ1-1; the D gene is possibly TRBD1 (6 bases). The CDR3 sequence is 15 residues long. Germline V gene sequence: CDR1 SGHDT, CDR2 YYEEEE. V gave up 4 bases and J gave up 0 bases, with 13 bases separating them.

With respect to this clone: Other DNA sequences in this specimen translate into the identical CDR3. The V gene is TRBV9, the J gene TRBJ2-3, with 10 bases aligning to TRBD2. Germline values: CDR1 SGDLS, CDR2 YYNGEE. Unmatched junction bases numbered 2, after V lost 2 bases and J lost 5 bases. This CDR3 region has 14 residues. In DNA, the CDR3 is TGTGCCAGCAGCGTCGGACTAGCGGAAGATACGCAGTATTTT. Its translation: CASSVGLAEDTQYF.

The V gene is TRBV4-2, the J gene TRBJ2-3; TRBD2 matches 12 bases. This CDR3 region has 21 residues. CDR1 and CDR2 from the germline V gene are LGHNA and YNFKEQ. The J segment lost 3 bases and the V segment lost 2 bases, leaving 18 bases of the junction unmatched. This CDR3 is CASSQPSPRVRLAGVTDTQYF. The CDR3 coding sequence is TGTGCCAGCAGCCAACCTTCCCCCAGGGTGAGACTAGCGGGAGTTACAGATACGCAGTATTTT.

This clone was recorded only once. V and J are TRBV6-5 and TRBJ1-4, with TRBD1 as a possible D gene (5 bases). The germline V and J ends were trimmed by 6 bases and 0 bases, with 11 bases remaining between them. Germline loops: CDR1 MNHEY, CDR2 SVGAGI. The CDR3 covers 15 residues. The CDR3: CASSTGYTTNEKLFF. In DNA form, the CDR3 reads TGTGCCAGCAGCACAGGCTACACAACTAATGAAAAACTGTTTTTT.

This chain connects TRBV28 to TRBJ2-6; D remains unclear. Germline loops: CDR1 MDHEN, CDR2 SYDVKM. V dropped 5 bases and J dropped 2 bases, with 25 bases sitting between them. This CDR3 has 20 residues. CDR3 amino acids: CASSNYTRWVSTAGANVLTF. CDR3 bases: TGTGCCAGCAGTAATTATACGAGATGGGTCTCAACAGCTGGGGCCAACGTCCTGACTTTC. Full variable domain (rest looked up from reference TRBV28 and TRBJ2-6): DVKVTQSSRYLVKRTGEKVFLECVQDMDHENMFWYRQDPGLGLRLIYFSYDVKMKEKGDIPEGYSVSREKKERFSLILESASTNQTSMYLCASSNYTRWVSTAGANVLTFGAGSRLTVL.

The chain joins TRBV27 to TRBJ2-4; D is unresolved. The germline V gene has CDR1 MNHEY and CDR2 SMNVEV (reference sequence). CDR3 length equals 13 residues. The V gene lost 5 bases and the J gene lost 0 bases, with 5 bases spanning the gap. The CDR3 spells CASSPIAKNIQYF. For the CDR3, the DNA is TGTGCCAGCAGTCCAATAGCCAAAAACATTCAGTACTTC.

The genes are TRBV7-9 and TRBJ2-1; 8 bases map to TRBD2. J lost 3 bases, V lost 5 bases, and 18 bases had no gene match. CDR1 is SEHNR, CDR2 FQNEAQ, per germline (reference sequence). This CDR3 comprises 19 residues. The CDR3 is CASSPQSSKAGVHYNEQFF. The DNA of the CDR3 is TGTGCCAGCAGCCCCCAGTCGTCCAAAGCGGGAGTCCACTACAATGAGCAGTTCTTC.

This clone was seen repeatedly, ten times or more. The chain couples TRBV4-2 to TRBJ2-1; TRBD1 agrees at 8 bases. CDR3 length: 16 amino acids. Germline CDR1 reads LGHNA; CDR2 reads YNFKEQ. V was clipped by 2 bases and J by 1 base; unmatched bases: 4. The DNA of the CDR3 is TGTGCCAGCAGCCAACGGGACAGGCAATCCTACAATGAGCAGTTCTTC. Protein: CASSQRDRQSYNEQFF.

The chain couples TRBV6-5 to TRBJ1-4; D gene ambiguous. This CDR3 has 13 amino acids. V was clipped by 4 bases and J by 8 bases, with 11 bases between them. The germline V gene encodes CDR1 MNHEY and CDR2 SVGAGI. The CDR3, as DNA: TGTGCCAGCAGTTTAAGAGGAGTCGAAAAACTGTTTTTT. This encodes CASSLRGVEKLFF.

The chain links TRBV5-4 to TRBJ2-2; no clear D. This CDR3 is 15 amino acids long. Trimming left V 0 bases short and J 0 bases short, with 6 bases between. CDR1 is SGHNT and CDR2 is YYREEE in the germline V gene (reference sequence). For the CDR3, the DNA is TGTGCCAGCAGCTTGGACAACGCGAACACCGGGGAGCTGTTTTTT. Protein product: CASSLDNANTGELFF.

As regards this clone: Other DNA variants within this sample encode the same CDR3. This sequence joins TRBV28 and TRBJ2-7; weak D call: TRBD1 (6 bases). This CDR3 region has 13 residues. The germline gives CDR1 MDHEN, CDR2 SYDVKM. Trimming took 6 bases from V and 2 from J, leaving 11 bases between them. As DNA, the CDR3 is TGTGCCAGCAGCCGAGGACAGCCCTACGAGCAGTACTTC. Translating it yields CASSRGQPYEQYF.

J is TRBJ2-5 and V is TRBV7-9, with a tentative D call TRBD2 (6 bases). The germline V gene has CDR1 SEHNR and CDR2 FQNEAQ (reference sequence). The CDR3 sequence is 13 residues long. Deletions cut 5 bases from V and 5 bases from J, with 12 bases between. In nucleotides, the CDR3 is TGTGCCAGCAGCCCACGACGGGGGGAGACCCAGTACTTC. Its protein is CASSPRRGETQYF.

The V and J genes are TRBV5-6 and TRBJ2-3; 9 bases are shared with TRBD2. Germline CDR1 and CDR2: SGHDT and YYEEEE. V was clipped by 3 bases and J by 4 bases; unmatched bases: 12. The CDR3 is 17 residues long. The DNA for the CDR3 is TGTGCCAGCAGCTCCGCGGGAGGGCCCTCATTGGCAGATACGCAGTATTTT. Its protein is CASSSAGGPSLADTQYF. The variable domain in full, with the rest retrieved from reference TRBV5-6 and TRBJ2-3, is DAGVTQSPTHLIKTRGQQVTLRCSPKSGHDTVSWYQQALGQGPQFIFQYYEEEERQRGNFPDRFSGHQFPNYSSELNVNALLLGDSALYLCASSSAGGPSLADTQYFGPGTRLTVL.

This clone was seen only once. The CDR3 here is CASSLAGGDTDTQYF. DNA of the CDR3: TGTGCCAGCAGCCTAGCGGGAGGGGACACAGATACGCAGTATTTT. The chain links TRBV9 to TRBJ2-3; 12 nucleotides align to TRBD2. The V gene's germline CDR1 is SGDLS and CDR2 YYNGEE. The CDR3 is 15 residues long. The ends lost 4 bases at V and 2 bases at J; junction bases unmatched: 2.

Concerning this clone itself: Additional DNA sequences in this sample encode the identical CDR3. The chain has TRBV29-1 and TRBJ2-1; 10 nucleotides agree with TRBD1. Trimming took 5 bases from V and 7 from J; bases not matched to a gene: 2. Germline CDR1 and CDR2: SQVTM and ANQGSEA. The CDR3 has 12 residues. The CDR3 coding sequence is TGCAGCGTTAGGGGACAGGGGAATGAGCAGTTCTTC. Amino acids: CSVRGQGNEQFF.

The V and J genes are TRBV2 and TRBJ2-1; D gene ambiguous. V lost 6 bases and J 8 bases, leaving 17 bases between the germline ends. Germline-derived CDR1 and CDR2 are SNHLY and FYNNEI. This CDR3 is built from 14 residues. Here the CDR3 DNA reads TGTGCCAGCAGGTATCGAGCCCGATACGATGAGCAGTTCTTC. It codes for CASRYRARYDEQFF. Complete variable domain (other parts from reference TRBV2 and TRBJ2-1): EPEVTQTPSHQVTQMGQEVILRCVPISNHLYFYWYRQILGQKVEFLVSFYNNEISEKSEIFDDQFSVERPDGSNFTLKIRSTKLEDSAMYFCASRYRARYDEQFFGPGTRLTVL.

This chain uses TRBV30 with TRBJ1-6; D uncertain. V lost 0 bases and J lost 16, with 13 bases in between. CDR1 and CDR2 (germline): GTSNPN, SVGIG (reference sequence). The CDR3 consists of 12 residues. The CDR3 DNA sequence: TGTGCCTGGAGTGTAGGAAGGATGTCTCTCCACTTT. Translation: CAWSVGRMSLHF.

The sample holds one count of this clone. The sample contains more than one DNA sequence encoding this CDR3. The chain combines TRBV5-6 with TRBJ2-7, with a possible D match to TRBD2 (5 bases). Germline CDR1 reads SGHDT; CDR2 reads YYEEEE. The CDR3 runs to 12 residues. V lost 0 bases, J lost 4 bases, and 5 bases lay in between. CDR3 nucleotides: TGTGCCAGCAGCTTGGGAGGGTACGAGCAGTACTTC. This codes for CASSLGGYEQYF.

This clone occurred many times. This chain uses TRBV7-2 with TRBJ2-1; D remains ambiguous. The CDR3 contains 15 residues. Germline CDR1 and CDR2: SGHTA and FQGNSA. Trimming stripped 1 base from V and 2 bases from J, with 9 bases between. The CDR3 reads CASSLGQNTYNEQFF. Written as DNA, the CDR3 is TGTGCCAGCAGCTTAGGGCAGAACACCTACAATGAGCAGTTCTTC.

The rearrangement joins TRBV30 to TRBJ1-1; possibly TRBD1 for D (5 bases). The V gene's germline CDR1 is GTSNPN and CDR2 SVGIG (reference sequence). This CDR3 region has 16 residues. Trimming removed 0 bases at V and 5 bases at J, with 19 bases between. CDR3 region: CAWSVISRGLGTEAFF. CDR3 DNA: TGTGCCTGGAGTGTCATTAGTCGGGGCCTCGGTACTGAAGCTTTCTTT.

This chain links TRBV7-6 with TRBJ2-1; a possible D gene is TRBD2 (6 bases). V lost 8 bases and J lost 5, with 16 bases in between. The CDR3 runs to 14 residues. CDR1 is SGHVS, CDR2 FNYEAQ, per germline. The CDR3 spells CASSPVVADNEQFF. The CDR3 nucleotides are TGTGCCAGCTCCCCCGTTGTAGCGGACAATGAGCAGTTCTTC. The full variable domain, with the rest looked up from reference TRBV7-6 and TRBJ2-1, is GAGVSQSPRYKVTKRGQDVALRCDPISGHVSLYWYRQALGQGPEFLTYFNYEAQQDKSGLPNDRFSAERPEGSISTLTIQRTEQRDSAMYRCASSPVVADNEQFFGPGTRLTVL.